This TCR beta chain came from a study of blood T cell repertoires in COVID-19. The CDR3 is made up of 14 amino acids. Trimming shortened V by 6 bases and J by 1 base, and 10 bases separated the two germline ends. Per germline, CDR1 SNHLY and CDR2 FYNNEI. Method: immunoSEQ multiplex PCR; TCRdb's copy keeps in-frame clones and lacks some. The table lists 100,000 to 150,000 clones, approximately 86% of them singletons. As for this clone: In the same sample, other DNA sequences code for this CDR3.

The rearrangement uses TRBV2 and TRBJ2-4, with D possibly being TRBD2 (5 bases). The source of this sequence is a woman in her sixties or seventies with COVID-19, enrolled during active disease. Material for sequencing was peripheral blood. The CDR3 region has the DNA TGTGCCAGCAGCCCCCGCGGGGCCAAAAACATTCAGTACTTC. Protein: CASSPRGAKNIQYF.